This T cell receptor beta chain was retrieved from a study of PD-L1 blockade in urothelial cancer. Study at large: Most patients, twenty-five of 29, were males with bladder-origin cancer. As for prior chemotherapy regimens, patients had received 0 to 3. Researchers found blood samples held a median of roughly 140,000 T cells.

The assay was immunoSEQ multiplex PCR, and TCRdb's table has in-frame clones only and misses some. Among over 100,000 clones listed, approximately 84% were seen once. V lost 3 bases and J lost 8; bases outside the gene matches: 7. The CDR3 totals 14 residues. Germline lookup yields CDR1 SGHNT and CDR2 YYREEE (reference sequence). The time point was: pretreatment peripheral blood. Each patient gave between 1 and 8 samples of peripheral blood mononuclear cells, which were collected pretreatment and during treatment. This clonotype originated in a man aged 50 to 59 with urothelial cancer. The genes are TRBV5-4 and TRBJ2-3; 9 bases fit TRBD1. The material sequenced was PBMCs, taken around atezolizumab (anti-PD-L1) treatment. CDR3 protein: CASSWDRETSTQYF. Here the CDR3 DNA reads TGTGCCAGCAGCTGGGACAGGGAGACGAGTACGCAGTATTTT.